This T cell receptor beta chain is from a study of T cell repertoires in cytomegalovirus infection. Study-level background: Public TCR beta signatures were indicative of both CMV infection and a matching HLA type.

A note on this clonotype: Its target is unknown.

Using its own MiXCR run on the reads, TCRdb lists one record per CDR3 protein. Among around 230,000 distinct CDR3 sequences listed, around 35% were seen once. The CDR3 loop spans 18 amino acids. Unmatched junction bases numbered 11, after V lost 6 bases and J lost 4 bases. Germline V gene data show CDR1 as MNHNY and CDR2 as SVGAGI (reference sequence). Study outcomes and limitations: There were HLA-C-restricted CMV-specific TCR beta clonotypes dominating the ex vivo response.

The receptor was derived from a human donor in good health (CMV status not recorded). Some clones in this sample may be carry-over from other donors' samples. The source was CD8+ T cells from cultured PBMCs, collected from culture after CMV antigen stimulation. The V call is TRBV6-6, the J call TRBJ2-2, with 13 positions matching TRBD2. The CDR3 reads CASSNPGLAGDVTGELFF. The DNA of the CDR3 is TGTGCCAGCAGCAACCCCGGACTAGCGGGAGATGTCACCGGGGAGCTGTTTTTT.